This T cell receptor (beta chain) came from a study of T cells in localized non-small cell lung cancer. Points from the study as a whole: With higher T cell density in blood came longer overall survival. Adjacent lung held a median roughly 60 of the top 100 tumor clones. Heterogeneity is still possible, as just one tumor region was sequenced. Peak T cell clonality was found in uninvolved adjacent lung, exceeding tumor.

The CDR3 runs to 14 residues. Per germline, CDR1 MNHEY and CDR2 SMNVEV (reference sequence). Trimming stripped 5 bases from V and 1 base from J, with 12 bases between. Comments on this clone: Its antigen is still unknown.

TCRdb's table, derived via immunoSEQ multiplex PCR, lists solely in-frame clones and lacks some. The repertoire holds roughly 27,000 clones, with 92% as singletons. The receptor was isolated from a woman between 35 and 75 years old with stage III lung adenocarcinoma. The material sequenced was peripheral blood mononuclear cells, taken before any cancer treatment. V usage is TRBV27 and J usage is TRBJ2-7; possible D gene TRBD1, 5 bases. In DNA form, the CDR3 reads TGTGCCAGCAGTCCCACAGGATTTTCCTACGAGCAGTACTTC. Translating gives CASSPTGFSYEQYF.